This T cell receptor (beta chain) was recorded in a study of T-cell memory formation after mild COVID-19. Turning to the study itself: TCR clusters were mostly donor specific. Study outcomes and limitations: CM and EM subsets held most contracting CD4+ clones; EMRA held CD8+ ones.

Germline lookup yields CDR1 SGHTA and CDR2 FQGNSA. CDR3 length equals 17 residues. V lost 5 bases to trimming and J lost 5 bases; unmatched junction nucleotides: 14. From 5'RACE with constant-segment primers came TCR alpha and TCR beta cDNA libraries that carried sample barcodes and UMIs. TCRdb re-analysed the 5' RACE reads in MiXCR, keeping a single row per CDR3 protein. The sample shows 350,000 to 400,000 distinct CDR3 sequences, roughly an eighth of them seen only once. This clonotype was counted a few times. Its antigen is as yet unknown. The TCR was taken from a man aged 18-30 years who had mild COVID-19 (a few samples of this study predate the infection). Cell type and time point are not known. The specimen was PBMCs or a T cell subset sorted from them (not recorded which). V and J are TRBV7-2 and TRBJ2-3; 9 nucleotides agree with TRBD2. This CDR3 reads CASSPLPGGGAIDTQYF. CDR3 nucleotides: TGTGCCAGCAGCCCCCTTCCTGGCGGGGGGGCCATAGATACGCAGTATTTT.